This T cell receptor beta chain was obtained from a study of PD-L1 blockade in urothelial cancer. The length of the CDR3 is 16 residues. J was trimmed by 6 bases and V by 1 base; bases with no gene match: 7. The V gene's germline CDR1 is SGHNT and CDR2 YENEEA. Sequencing used immunoSEQ multiplex PCR; TCRdb keeps in-frame clones, though not all of them. There are roughly 32,000 clones in the sample; 70% to 85% occur only once, and under 40% lies in the top ten. Sequenced material: PBMCs, taken around atezolizumab (anti-PD-L1) treatment. This TCR was sampled from a man in his fifties or sixties with urothelial cancer. V is TRBV11-3 and J is TRBJ2-1; 9 nucleotides match TRBD2. Here the CDR3 DNA reads TGTGCCAGCAGCTTAGGCGCTAGCGGGGCCGTCAATGAGCAGTTCTTC. It codes for CASSLGASGAVNEQFF.